This entry features one TCR beta chain sequence. Its antigen is not known. This record comes from a study of T cells in localized non-small cell lung cancer. Findings of the study overall: Because researchers sequenced only one region of the tumor, heterogeneity is still possible. In adjacent lung appeared a median around 54 of the top 100 tumor clones. Higher T cell density in the blood was associated with longer overall survival, whereas higher adjacent-lung clonality associated with shorter survival.

CDR1 SGHRS and CDR2 YFSETQ come from the germline V gene. Trimming removed 5 bases from V and 4 bases from J, with 18 bases in between. The CDR3 is 16 residues long. Profiled with immunoSEQ multiplex PCR; TCRdb holds only in-frame clones, not every one. The sample has approximately 140,000 clones; roughly 90% are singletons. This chain links TRBV5-1 with TRBJ2-2; possibly TRBD1 or TRBD2 for D (6 bases each). The receptor was isolated from a female donor over 55 with stage I lung adenocarcinoma. The source was peripheral blood, collected before any cancer treatment. CDR3 nucleotides: TGCGCCAGCAGGTCCGGGACATCGGGGGTCACCGGGGAGCTGTTTTTT. Encoded protein: CASRSGTSGVTGELFF.